This T cell receptor (beta chain) derives from a study of identical twins (dated by TCRdb to 2016 to 2018). Turning to the overall study: The study deep-sequenced TCR alpha and beta repertoires from monozygotic twins, unrelated adults of various ages and cord blood to test whether fetal clonotypes persist. To rule out contamination, the twin experiments were replicated at different times with different library preparation protocols. Overall study outcomes, separate from this receptor: Because the same donors could not be followed over many years, conclusions were based on cross-sectional statistical analysis. Invariant T cells such as MAIT and iNKT could partly confound zero-insertion analyses, although diverse VJ usage argued against such confounding for most clonotypes. The excess sharing between twins in beta out-of-frame sequences was weaker because fewer shared sequences reduced the signal-to-noise ratio. Compared with coincidental sharing between unrelated individuals, out-of-frame TCR alpha sequences shared between twins showed an excess of sequences with low generation probability. Abundant cord blood beta clonotypes had fewer insertions, young adult naive repertoires showed a similar but weaker trend, and memory repertoires showed no such trend. Out-of-frame TCR alpha sharing in monozygotic twins was systematically underestimated by recombination models, whereas sharing between unrelated individuals was in agreement with the recombination models.

The trim is 7 bases for V and 4 bases for J, with a gap of 29 bases between the germline ends. Reading from cysteine to phenylalanine, the CDR3 counts 18 amino acids. The entry retains the CDR3 DNA only, 54 bases that are in frame from base 1. In the germline V gene, CDR1 corresponds to SGHRS and CDR2 to YFSETQ. In the case of this clonotype: Its target antigen remains unknown. No much larger clone is present one base from it, and per-base qualities are unavailable.

All donors were healthy Caucasians. The twin cohort comprised three pairs of female monozygotic twins, all aged roughly 18 to 30 years. Peripheral blood mononuclear cells were used as the source from which RNA for TCR libraries was isolated. Receptor libraries were prepared by 5' RACE. Instrument on record: Illumina HiSeq 2000. A universal primer binding site was introduced by template switching, and a unique molecular identifier was present in the final cDNA, enabling accurate counting of TCR cDNA molecules. First-strand cDNA for TCR alpha and beta chains was synthesized from specific primers in the conserved constant-segment region. To control for contamination, each cDNA library was double barcoded with a SMART-Mk sample barcode plus Illumina barcodes. TruSeq adapter sequences, together with Illumina sample barcodes, were added in two successive PCR steps. Sequencing of the TCR alpha and beta cDNA libraries was done on the Illumina HiSeq platform using custom primers. For the original study's pipeline: MiGEC was used to process raw reads and extract unique molecular identifiers, and MiXCR was used to find CDR3 positions. Recombination models were inferred per individual with the repgenHMM and IGoR tools using an EM algorithm. Shared clonotypes were analyzed with the tcR package in R, and sharing was normalized by the product of cloneset sizes. To study raw recombination free of thymic and clonal selection effects, out-of-frame nonproductive sequences were analyzed. The public reads were reprocessed in TCRdb via fastp at Q25 and MiXCR, keeping in-frame beta chains. Rows matching on CDR3 protein sequence are summarized as one entry with the most common DNA and genes. Here the V and J calls rest on TCRdb's processing, not on the authors' analysis. Across this sample there are 600,000 to 700,000 distinct CDR3 sequences, with 21% seen only once. In total, the top ten clones hold 4% to 5.5% of the sample.

This same sample was also taken into another study, of T cells expressing NK-cell markers. According to the second study: Under ten donors provided sorted CD3+CD56+NKG2C+, CD3+CD56+NKG2C- and CD3+CD56-NKG2C+ T-cell subsets, whose TCR beta-chain repertoires were profiled. Most of the eight sequenced donors were HCMV-seropositive and one was HCMV-seronegative. To restrict sorting to alphabetaTCR-expressing T cells, an anti-gammadeltaTCR antibody was added in several experiments. In six donors, the dominant CD3+CD56+NKG2C+ clonotypes were among the top 10 CD8+ clonotypes and accounted for about 1.0-7.5% of CD8+ T cells. Those dominant clonotypes were again the most abundant among CD3+CD56-NKG2C+ cells in a handful of donors, at about 28.3-60.1%. It remained unclear whether the expanded NKG2C-expressing T cell clones were specific for HCMV antigens. The study sequenced eight donors, all healthy volunteers chosen at random: three men and five women. HCMV serostatus was determined by detecting HCMV-specific IgG in serum with a commercial ELISA kit. For six donors, bulk peripheral blood T-cell repertoires were also sequenced from unsorted PBMC. MIGEC was used to demultiplex reads and group reads by UMI, and MiTCR was used to assemble and quantify clonotypes. To exclude erroneous sequences, any TCR cDNA sequence not supported by at least two reads was discarded. The tcR package was used for downstream repertoire analysis, and clonotypes were matched between fractions using CDR3 nucleotide sequence together with V segment. VDJmatch was used to annotate antigen specificity against VDJdb, with one amino acid substitution allowed in CDR3.

The chain is made from TRBV5-1 and TRBJ1-2; the D gene cannot be named for sure. Specimen: PBMCs. This receptor was obtained from a woman aged 18 to 35 in good health. The CDR3 loop reads CASSAGILVGITGYGYTF. The DNA sequence is given as TGCGCCAGCTCGGCCGGTATTTTGGTGGGTATTACCGGCTATGGCTACACCTTC.